Listed below are T cell receptor beta chains from one sample, sequenced in a study of T cell repertoires in cytomegalovirus infection. TCRdb re-analysed the reads in MiXCR, keeping a single row per CDR3 protein. The data hold some 350,000 distinct CDR3 sequences, with around 18% observed a single time. The sequencing sample was made of PBMCs. The receptors shown here come from a human donor in good health (CMV status not recorded). Some clones in this sample may be carry-over from other donors' samples. Both conserved end residues are part of each CDR3. A D gene is named only where the DNA matches it firmly. Expanded clones get a size class; other rows say once, few or many, or leave the size out.

d_call	v_call	j_call	clone_size	cdr3_length	cdr3_nt	cdr3_aa
TRBD2	TRBV7-2	TRBJ2-7	many	13	TGTGCCAGCAGCTCGATTCGGGGGGGCGAGCAGTACTTC	CASSSIRGGEQYF
TRBD1	TRBV4-1	TRBJ2-3	-	16	TGCGCCAGCAGCCCTTCTGGGGACAGATTGGCAGATACGCAGTATTTT	CASSPSGDRLADTQYF
TRBD1	TRBV15	TRBJ1-1	-	13	TGTGCCACCAGCATCGCAGGGGGCACTGAAGCTTTCTTT	CATSIAGGTEAFF
-	TRBV19	TRBJ1-1	-	16	TGTGCCAGTAGTATAGAGGCAGACCCTGTGGACACTGAAGCTTTCTTT	CASSIEADPVDTEAFF
-	TRBV7-2	TRBJ2-1	many	14	TGTGCCAGCAGCTTAATGGGCCAAGGTTCGAAACAGTTCTTC	CASSLMGQGSKQFF
-	TRBV4-2	TRBJ1-2	many	13	TGTGCCAGCAGCCAAGTACCAGATTATGGCTACACCTTC	CASSQVPDYGYTF
-	TRBV10-3	TRBJ2-1	-	16	TGTGCCATCAGTGAGCCTGGAAGGGGGGGGGACAATGAGCAGTTCTTC	CAISEPGRGGDNEQFF
-	TRBV7-2	TRBJ2-1	few	17	TGTGCCAGCAGCTTGGGGGCGGCGGGGTGGGCCTACAATGAGCAGTTCTTC	CASSLGAAGWAYNEQFF
TRBD1	TRBV7-2	TRBJ2-7	many	15	TGTGCCAGCAGCCAAGGACAGGGGGCGATTAACGAGCAGTACTTC	CASSQGQGAINEQYF
TRBD2	TRBV7-2	TRBJ2-1	few	17	TGTGCCAGCAGCTTAGCGAGACTAGCGGGAGACTTCCATGAGCAGTTCTTC	CASSLARLAGDFHEQFF
TRBD1	TRBV7-8	TRBJ1-1	many	16	TGTGCCAGCAGCCCGCGGGACAGGGGGGTGAACACTGAAGCTTTCTTT	CASSPRDRGVNTEAFF
TRBD1	TRBV29-1	TRBJ1-2	-	14	TGCAGCGTCCGCCGGGACAGCTTTCTCTATGGCTACACCTTC	CSVRRDSFLYGYTF
-	TRBV11-2	TRBJ2-7	many	15	TGTGCCAGCAGCTTAGAGGCCCCGGGGGCCTACGAGCAGTACTTC	CASSLEAPGAYEQYF
TRBD1	TRBV12-5	TRBJ1-1	-	15	TGTGCTAGTGGTCCCGGGACAGGGACCAGCACTGAAGCTTTCTTT	CASGPGTGTSTEAFF
-	TRBV14	TRBJ2-7	few	13	TGTGCCAGCAGCCGGACAGCCTGGTACGAGCAGTACTTC	CASSRTAWYEQYF
-	TRBV24-1	TRBJ1-2	-	14	TGTGCCACCAGTGACAGGGGCCCGGCTTACGGCTACACCTTC	CATSDRGPAYGYTF
-	TRBV7-9	TRBJ2-1	-	15	TGTGCCAGCAGCTTCTTACAGAGGGAAGACAATGAGCAGTTCTTC	CASSFLQREDNEQFF
-	TRBV20-1	TRBJ1-5	few	15	TGCAGTGCTGGACAAGCCGTCGGAGGGAATCAGCCCCAGCATTTT	CSAGQAVGGNQPQHF
-	TRBV12-3/TRBV12-4	TRBJ1-2	many	12	TGTGCCAGCAGCAACCCTAACTATGGCTACACCTTC	CASSNPNYGYTF